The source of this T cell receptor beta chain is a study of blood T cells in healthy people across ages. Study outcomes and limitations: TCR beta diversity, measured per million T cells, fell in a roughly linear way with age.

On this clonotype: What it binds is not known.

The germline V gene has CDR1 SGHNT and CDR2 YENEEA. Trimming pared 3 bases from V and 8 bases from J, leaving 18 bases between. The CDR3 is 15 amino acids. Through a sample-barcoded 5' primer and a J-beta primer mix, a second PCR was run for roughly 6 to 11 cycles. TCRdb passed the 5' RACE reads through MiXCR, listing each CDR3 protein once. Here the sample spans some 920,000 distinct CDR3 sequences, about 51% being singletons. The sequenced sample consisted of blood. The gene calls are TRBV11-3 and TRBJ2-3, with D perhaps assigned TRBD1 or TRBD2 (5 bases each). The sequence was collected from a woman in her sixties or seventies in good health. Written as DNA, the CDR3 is TGTGCCAGCAGCTTGGGTCCGGACTCAAGGGGTACGCAGTATTTT. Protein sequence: CASSLGPDSRGTQYF.